This T cell receptor beta chain was recorded in a study of T cell responses to AZD1222 COVID-19 vaccine. Study-level findings and limits: Every sample of the repertoires postdated the peak T cell response.

The trim removed 4 bases at V and 1 base at J, leaving 7 bases unmatched. Germline loops: CDR1 SGHRS, CDR2 YFSETQ. This CDR3 has 15 amino acids. As for this clone: Its specificity is not known.

Here immunoSEQ multiplex PCR was the method, and the copy in TCRdb shows in-frame clones only, minus some. The table shows some 140,000 clones, with around 90% occurring only once. This TCR was recovered from an adult in good health. The chain is built from TRBV5-1 and TRBJ1-1; TRBD1 matches at 7 bases. Sequenced here: peripheral blood, sampled on day 0 of AZD1222 vaccination. The CDR3 DNA is TGCGCCAGCAGCCCGCAGGGGGTGAGGAACACTGAAGCTTTCTTT. Protein: CASSPQGVRNTEAFF.